This T cell receptor beta chain was identified in a study of CD8 T cells in ankylosing spondylitis. There are 15 residues in the CDR3. Per the germline V gene, CDR1 is SGHRS and CDR2 is YFSETQ. Trimming at V came to 2 bases and at J to 3 bases, leaving 6 bases not matched to a gene. MiXCR, applied by TCRdb to the 5' RACE reads, yields one record per CDR3 protein. In the table there are roughly 260,000 distinct CDR3 sequences, over 15% of which are singletons. The specimen sequenced was blood, either unsorted or a sorted T cell fraction (not recorded which). The chain links TRBV5-1 to TRBJ2-3, with 7 bases aligning to TRBD2. The receptor was isolated from a male donor with ankylosing spondylitis or in good health (not recorded which). The DNA for the CDR3 is TGCGCCAGCAGCTTCAACGGGGGGTGGACAGATACGCAGTATTTT. It encodes CASSFNGGWTDTQYF.